The next 2 T cell receptor beta chains were all read from a single sample in a study of blood T cell repertoires in COVID-19. Data came from immunoSEQ multiplex PCR; TCRdb stores just in-frame clones and leaves some out. Of some 83,000 clones in the sample, approximately 90% are singletons; the top ten hold more than 2%. Sample: peripheral blood. These TCRs come from a man in his fifties with acute or convalescent COVID-19.

A single count supports this clone. The chain has TRBV27 and TRBJ2-6; 7 bases align to TRBD2. The germline V gene encodes CDR1 MNHEY and CDR2 SMNVEV (reference sequence). Trimming cost V 6 bases and J 0 bases; bases outside gene matches: 8. The CDR3 contains 17 residues. CDR3 nucleotides: TGTGCCAGCAGATGGGAGGGATGGGGCTCTGGGGCCAACGTCCTGACTTTC. As protein: CASRWEGWGSGANVLTF.

V and J are TRBV5-6 and TRBJ2-7; a possible D gene is TRBD1 (6 bases). Germline V gives CDR1 SGHDT, CDR2 YYEEEE. Trimming took 3 bases from V and 3 from J, leaving 16 bases between them. This CDR3 has 15 residues. Here the CDR3 reads CASSSASTGFYEQYF. In DNA form, the CDR3 reads TGTGCCAGCAGCTCAGCCTCGACAGGTTTCTACGAGCAGTACTTC.